The 21 T cell receptor beta chains below all came from one sample that was sequenced in a study of T cell changes during pregnancy in multiple sclerosis. This table comes from immunoSEQ multiplex PCR, and its TCRdb copy is limited to in-frame clones, with some not included. This table has roughly 42,000 clones, about 91% appearing once. The starting material was CD4+ T cells from peripheral blood mononuclear cells, obtained in the second trimester of pregnancy. The receptors were sampled from a female donor in good health, enrolled as a control in a pregnancy study.

V and J are TRBV7-9 and TRBJ1-4; D remains unclear. Trimming shortened V by 2 bases and J by 8 bases, and 9 bases separated the two germline ends. This CDR3 comprises 13 residues. The germline V gene has CDR1 SEHNR and CDR2 FQNEAQ (reference sequence). CDR3 nucleotides: TGTGCCAGCAGCTTAACCGAGAGGGAAAAACTGTTTTTT. As protein: CASSLTEREKLFF.

The chain carries TRBV30 and TRBJ2-2; possible D gene TRBD2, 5 bases. The V gene lost 3 bases and the J gene lost 0 bases, with 8 bases spanning the gap. The CDR3 runs to 14 residues. Germline V gene data show CDR1 as GTSNPN and CDR2 as SVGIG (reference sequence). This chain's CDR3 is CAWRRASNTGELFF. DNA for the CDR3: TGTGCCTGGAGGAGGGCTTCGAACACCGGGGAGCTGTTTTTT.

The chain recombines TRBV5-1 with TRBJ2-5; 7 bases fit TRBD1. V gave up 7 bases and J gave up 2 bases; unmatched junction bases: 11. Germline CDR1 is SGHRS and CDR2 is YFSETQ. CDR3 length: 15 amino acids. The CDR3 DNA is TGCGCCAGCTTCAGGGGGACATTTAGTCAAGAGACCCAGTACTTC. It codes for CASFRGTFSQETQYF.

J is TRBJ2-1 and V is TRBV30, with TRBD2 identical over 8 bases. The CDR3 runs to 15 residues. With 5 bases clipped from V and 7 bases from J, the junction kept 13 bases outside the gene matches. Looked up from germline, CDR1 is GTSNPN and CDR2 is SVGIG (reference sequence). The CDR3 protein is CAWAGKGLGTNEQFF. The CDR3 DNA reads as TGTGCCTGGGCCGGTAAGGGACTAGGAACTAATGAGCAGTTCTTC.

The V and J genes are TRBV6-1 and TRBJ1-3, with 7 bases that match TRBD1. V shed 7 bases, J shed 2 bases, and the junction held 8 bases outside the gene matches. This CDR3 has 15 amino acids. Per germline, CDR1 MNHNS and CDR2 SASEGT. The CDR3 nucleotides are TGTGCCAGCACAACTCTACAGGGGACTGGAAACACCATATATTTT. This translates into CASTTLQGTGNTIYF.

V and J are TRBV19 and TRBJ2-4; D is unclear. This CDR3 spans 16 amino acids. The V gene's germline CDR1 is LNHDA and CDR2 SQIVND (reference sequence). With 6 bases removed from V and 1 base from J, the gap between germline ends came to 16 bases. CDR3 sequence reads: CASSPLRYNAKNIQYF. CDR3 coding DNA: TGTGCCAGTAGCCCCCTTCGTTATAATGCCAAAAACATTCAGTACTTC.

This clone was observed once. This chain joins TRBV28 and TRBJ2-7; D is possibly TRBD2 (6 bases). CDR1 MDHEN and CDR2 SYDVKM come from the germline V gene. The CDR3 has 13 residues. V dropped 3 bases and J dropped 3 bases, with 9 bases sitting between them. In DNA form, the CDR3 reads TGTGCCAGCAGTTTGGGGGGAGGCTACGAGCAGTACTTC. Its translation: CASSLGGGYEQYF.

V and J are TRBV9 and TRBJ1-5; D is uncertain. This CDR3 comprises 15 residues. Germline assignment: CDR1 SGDLS and CDR2 YYNGEE. V lost 3 bases and J lost 2, with 12 bases in between. CDR3 bases: TGTGCCAGCAGCGAAAATAAGAGGGGCAATCAGCCCCAGCATTTT. Amino acids: CASSENKRGNQPQHF.

The chain joins TRBV6-5 to TRBJ2-7, with D tentatively TRBD2 (7 bases). From germline, CDR1 is MNHEY and CDR2 SVGAGI. This CDR3 is built from 15 residues. The ends were cut back, 0 bases at V and 9 bases at J, with 18 bases in the middle. The CDR3, as DNA: TGTGCCAGCAGTTACTCTATTGGGGGGGCCTTTGGGCAGTACTTC. Its translation is CASSYSIGGAFGQYF.

The chain recombines TRBV19 with TRBJ1-5; 8 positions match TRBD1. This CDR3 contains 13 residues. The trim removed 8 bases at V and 2 bases at J, leaving 2 bases unmatched. The V gene's germline CDR1 is LNHDA and CDR2 SQIVND (reference sequence). In nucleotides, the CDR3 is TGTGCCAGTCTGGACAGGGGCAATCAGCCCCAGCATTTT. Translating gives CASLDRGNQPQHF.

The chain recombines TRBV6-6 with TRBJ1-1; TRBD1 matches 7 bases. Trimming at V came to 3 bases and at J to 5 bases, leaving 9 bases not matched to a gene. Per the germline V gene, CDR1 is MNHNY and CDR2 is SVGAGI (reference sequence). The CDR3 sequence is 15 residues long. CDR3 coding DNA: TGTGCCAGCAGTTATCGCCAGGGGGTATCAACTGAAGCTTTCTTT. This encodes CASSYRQGVSTEAFF.

The J gene is TRBJ2-1, the V gene TRBV5-6; TRBD2 agrees at 7 bases. The V and J ends lost 1 base and 4 bases, in that order; junction bases with no gene match: 5. Per the germline V gene, CDR1 is SGHDT and CDR2 is YYEEEE. The length of the CDR3 is 15 residues. The CDR3 protein is CASSLSLAAYNEQFF. The CDR3 DNA sequence: TGTGCCAGCAGCTTGAGTCTAGCGGCATACAATGAGCAGTTCTTC.

J is TRBJ2-7 and V is TRBV18, with no clear D. Germline V CDR1 and CDR2: KGHSH, LQKENI. V lost 0 bases, J lost 3 bases, and 12 bases lay in between. The CDR3 sequence is 15 residues long. The CDR3 DNA reads TGTGCCAGCTCACCACCGGGCCTTACCCTCTACGAGCAGTACTTC. Its protein is CASSPPGLTLYEQYF.

This clone was detected once. The genes are TRBV5-1 and TRBJ2-7; D is uncertain. Germline V gene lookup returns CDR1 SGHRS and CDR2 YFSETQ. Trimming removed 0 bases from V and 0 bases from J, with 10 bases in between. The CDR3 loop spans 15 amino acids. This CDR3 is CASSLGQASSYEQYF. CDR3 sequence (DNA): TGCGCCAGCAGCTTGGGGCAGGCGAGCTCCTACGAGCAGTACTTC.

V usage is TRBV28 and J usage is TRBJ2-3; 15 bases align to TRBD2. CDR1 and CDR2 from the germline V gene are MDHEN and SYDVKM. The length of the CDR3 is 19 residues. Trimming removed 2 bases from V and 6 bases from J; junction bases left unmatched: 12. The CDR3 loop is CASSLEYGTSGRPEDTQYF. The CDR3 nucleotides are TGTGCCAGCAGTTTAGAGTACGGGACTAGCGGGAGGCCGGAGGATACGCAGTATTTT.

V gene TRBV6-6 combines with J gene TRBJ2-7, with 9 bases identical to TRBD1. Germline V CDR1 and CDR2: MNHNY, SVGAGI (reference sequence). With 3 bases clipped from V and 2 bases from J, the junction kept 5 bases outside the gene matches. The CDR3 extends over 15 amino acids. This CDR3 is CASSYEGQGAYEQYF. Here the CDR3 DNA reads TGTGCCAGCAGTTATGAGGGACAGGGAGCCTACGAGCAGTACTTC.

The rearrangement links TRBV6-5 to TRBJ1-2; the D is unclear. The germline V and J ends were trimmed by 6 bases and 4 bases, with 18 bases remaining between them. The CDR3 is 15 amino acids. The V gene's germline CDR1 is MNHEY and CDR2 SVGAGI. The DNA of the CDR3 is TGTGCCAGCAGGATAGACGGGTATGGATTCTATGGCTACACCTTC. It is translated as CASRIDGYGFYGYTF.

The J gene is TRBJ1-1, the V gene TRBV4-2; the D is unclear. CDR1 and CDR2 (germline): LGHNA, YNFKEQ. The CDR3 spans 14 residues. V lost 1 base, J lost 5 bases, and 11 bases lay in between. The CDR3 DNA reads as TGTGCCAGCAGCCAAGCATGGGCCTGGACTGAAGCTTTCTTT. It yields the protein CASSQAWAWTEAFF.

The chain combines TRBV6-6 with TRBJ1-3, with D uncertain. V dropped 2 bases and J dropped 0 bases, with 5 bases sitting between them. Looked up from germline, CDR1 is MNHNY and CDR2 is SVGAGI (reference sequence). This CDR3 spans 14 amino acids. This chain's CDR3 is CASSYTGSGNTIYF. CDR3 in DNA: TGTGCCAGCAGTTACACCGGCTCTGGAAACACCATATATTTT.

This chain connects TRBV29-1 to TRBJ1-2; TRBD1 matches 10 bases. The CDR3 runs 12 residues. Germline V lookup: CDR1 SQVTM, CDR2 ANQGSEA. Trimming at V came to 7 bases and at J to 3 bases, leaving 2 bases not matched to a gene. Here the CDR3 DNA reads TGCAGCGGCGGGACAGGGGACTATGGCTACACCTTC. This encodes CSGGTGDYGYTF.

The chain joins TRBV29-1 to TRBJ2-3, with TRBD2 matching 15 bases. After removal of 6 bases from V and 8 bases from J, the junction contained 6 bases not matched to a gene. The CDR3 length is 14 residues. The germline V gene has CDR1 SQVTM and CDR2 ANQGSEA. CDR3 loop: CSVEGLAGGATQYF. In DNA, the CDR3 is TGCAGCGTAGAGGGACTAGCGGGAGGAGCTACGCAGTATTTT.